This T cell receptor beta chain was recorded in a study of PD-1 blockade in classical Hodgkin lymphoma. Study conclusions and caveats: Healthy donors were reported to have higher baseline TCR diversity than newly diagnosed patients. The baseline diversity of complete responders showed similarity to that of newly diagnosed patients.

Exposure to brentuximab vedotin varied, and each patient had relapsed following autologous stem cell transplantation. When best responses were assessed, they were complete response, partial response or progressive disease. Comments on this clone: Its cognate antigen is unknown.

This table comes from immunoSEQ multiplex PCR, and its TCRdb copy is limited to in-frame clones, with some not included. The sample holds 40,000 to 65,000 clones, about 85% seen once. The V end was cut by 1 base, the J end by 3 bases, with 7 bases between. CDR1 and CDR2 from the germline V gene are SGHTA and FQGNSA. This CDR3 comprises 14 residues. Sequenced here: peripheral blood mononuclear cells (PBMCs), sampled at baseline. The sequence was collected from a human donor with classical Hodgkin lymphoma. The chain couples TRBV7-2 to TRBJ1-5, with D unresolved. The CDR3 nucleotides read TGTGCCAGCAGCTTAGAGGGTTACAATCAGCCCCAGCATTTT. It encodes CASSLEGYNQPQHF.